These 2 T cell receptor beta chains originate from one sample sequenced in a study of blood T cell repertoires in COVID-19. Data came from immunoSEQ multiplex PCR; TCRdb stores just in-frame clones and leaves some out. The data show 150,000 to 200,000 clones, 85% seen once. The specimen was peripheral blood. The receptors were gathered from a man aged 35 to 55 with acute or convalescent COVID-19.

This clone has more than one count but fewer than ten. V gene TRBV29-1 combines with J gene TRBJ1-2, with 8 bases that match TRBD1. The V gene end was trimmed by 4 bases and the J gene end by 0 bases; junction bases not matched to a gene: 7. Germline CDR1 reads SQVTM; CDR2 reads ANQGSEA. This CDR3 has 15 residues. The chain's CDR3 is CSVGDRPLANYGYTF. The DNA for the CDR3 is TGCAGCGTTGGGGACAGGCCGTTAGCTAACTATGGCTACACCTTC.

The CDR3 spells CASSKAEGGEAFF. The DNA for the CDR3 is TGTGCCAGCAGCAAAGCGGAGGGCGGGGAGGCTTTCTTT. The gene calls are TRBV21-1 and TRBJ1-1. TRBV21-1 is listed as a pseudogene. The CDR3 contains 13 residues.